This entry lists 10 T cell receptor beta chains sequenced from one sample in a study of blood T cell repertoires in COVID-19. Sequencing used immunoSEQ multiplex PCR; TCRdb keeps in-frame clones, though not all of them. The sample yields just over 50,000 clones, 86% seen once. Sequenced sample: peripheral blood. Receptors originate from a man aged 80 or over with active COVID-19.

This rearrangement joins TRBV28 to TRBJ2-7; 11 bases map to TRBD2. The CDR3 loop spans 14 amino acids. Germline V gives CDR1 MDHEN, CDR2 SYDVKM. The J segment lost 6 bases and the V segment lost 2 bases, leaving 3 bases of the junction unmatched. The CDR3 is CASSLLAGGGEQYF. The CDR3 nucleotides are TGTGCCAGCAGTTTACTAGCGGGAGGTGGCGAGCAGTACTTC.

This clone was observed a few times. V usage is TRBV19 and J usage is TRBJ2-7, with a weak D call TRBD1 (5 bases). CDR1 LNHDA and CDR2 SQIVND come from the germline V gene (reference sequence). V was cut by 3 bases and J by 1 base, with 13 bases left in between. There are 15 residues in the CDR3. The CDR3 sequence: CASSMAGINSYEQYF. The DNA for the CDR3 is TGTGCCAGTAGTATGGCAGGGATAAATTCCTACGAGCAGTACTTC.

This clone appeared once. CDR3 bases: TGTGCCAGCCGGGAGAGACTGGAAGACAATCAGCCCCAGCATTTT. Amino acids: CASRERLEDNQPQHF. This chain connects TRBV6-6 to TRBJ1-5; unclear D gene. Germline V gene data show CDR1 as MNHNY and CDR2 as SVGAGI (reference sequence). With 8 bases removed from V and 3 bases from J, the gap between germline ends came to 17 bases. The length of the CDR3 is 15 residues.

The rearrangement uses TRBV19 and TRBJ2-4; a possible D gene is TRBD2 (6 bases). Trimming took off 7 bases at V and 7 bases at J, with 11 bases between the two ends. Germline loops: CDR1 LNHDA, CDR2 SQIVND (reference sequence). The CDR3 runs to 12 residues. The chain's CDR3 is CASTSGGNIQYF. The DNA for the CDR3 is TGTGCCAGTACCTCCGGGGGTAACATTCAGTACTTC.

This clone appeared a few times. The chain uses TRBV5-6 and TRBJ2-2, with 9 bases lining up with TRBD2. With V trimmed by 4 bases and J by 4 bases, 11 bases remained unmatched. There are 17 residues in the CDR3. Germline V gene data show CDR1 as SGHDT and CDR2 as YYEEEE. The DNA for the CDR3 is TGTGCCAGCAGCACCGGGTGGCGGGAGGGGGCCACCGGGGAGCTGTTTTTT. This encodes CASSTGWREGATGELFF.

The V gene is TRBV5-1, the J gene TRBJ2-7; TRBD1 might be the D (6 bases). Germline CDR1 and CDR2: SGHRS and YFSETQ. This CDR3 is 16 amino acids long. The V end was cut by 4 bases, the J end by 0 bases, with 17 bases between. The CDR3 nucleotides are TGCGCCAGCAGCCATTTAAGGACAGCTAACTCCTACGAGCAGTACTTC. Amino acid sequence: CASSHLRTANSYEQYF.

The rearrangement joins TRBV28 to TRBJ1-5; 7 bases are shared with TRBD1. Germline values: CDR1 MDHEN, CDR2 SYDVKM. The CDR3 sequence is 15 residues long. V shed 5 bases, J shed 7 bases, and the junction held 11 bases outside the gene matches. CDR3 in amino acids: CASSRRLQGQQPQHF. CDR3 bases: TGTGCCAGCAGTCGACGTCTACAGGGGCAGCAGCCCCAGCATTTT.

The chain recombines TRBV19 with TRBJ2-1, with 9 bases that match TRBD2. The CDR3 sequence is 15 residues long. With V trimmed by 4 bases and J by 4 bases, 5 bases remained unmatched. CDR1 LNHDA and CDR2 SQIVND come from the germline V gene (reference sequence). The CDR3 DNA sequence: TGTGCCAGTAGTACCATAGCGGGAGCTTACAATGAGCAGTTCTTC. Residues: CASSTIAGAYNEQFF. The full variable domain, its missing parts supplied by reference TRBV19 and TRBJ2-1, is DGGITQSPKYLFRKEGQNVTLSCEQNLNHDAMYWYRQDPGQGLRLIYYSQIVNDFQKGDIAEGYSVSREKKESFPLTVTSAQKNPTAFYLCASSTIAGAYNEQFFGPGTRLTVL.

This clone has a handful of counts. The CDR3 loop is CASSPRVLSEQFF. As DNA, the CDR3 is TGCGCCAGCAGCCCCAGGGTCCTGAGTGAGCAGTTCTTC. This chain connects TRBV5-1 to TRBJ2-1; D perhaps matches TRBD1 (5 bases). Germline lookup yields CDR1 SGHRS and CDR2 YFSETQ. Trimming pared 4 bases from V and 9 bases from J, leaving 14 bases between. CDR3 length: 13 amino acids. The variable domain in full, completed from reference TRBV5-1 and TRBJ2-1, reads KAGVTQTPRYLIKTRGQQVTLSCSPISGHRSVSWYQQTPGQGLQFLFEYFSETQRNKGNFPGRFSGRQFSNSRSEMNVSTLELGDSALYLCASSPRVLSEQFFGPGTRLTVL.

The rearrangement links TRBV19 to TRBJ2-5; D perhaps matches TRBD2 (5 bases). This CDR3 comprises 13 residues. Germline values: CDR1 LNHDA, CDR2 SQIVND (reference sequence). V dropped 1 base and J dropped 3 bases, with 6 bases sitting between them. The CDR3 DNA reads TGTGCCAGTAGTATAGGGACTGAAGAGACCCAGTACTTC. Translation gives CASSIGTEETQYF.